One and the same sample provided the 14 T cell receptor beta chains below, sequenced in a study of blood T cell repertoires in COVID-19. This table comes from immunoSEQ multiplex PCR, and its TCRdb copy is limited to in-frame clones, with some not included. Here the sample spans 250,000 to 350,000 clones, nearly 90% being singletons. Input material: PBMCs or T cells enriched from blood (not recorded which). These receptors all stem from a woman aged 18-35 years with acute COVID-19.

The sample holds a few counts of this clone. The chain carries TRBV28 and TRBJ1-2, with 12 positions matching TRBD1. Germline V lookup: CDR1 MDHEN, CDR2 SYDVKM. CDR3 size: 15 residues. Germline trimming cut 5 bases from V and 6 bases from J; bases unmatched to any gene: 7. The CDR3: CASSLGTGGLHGYTF. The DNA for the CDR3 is TGTGCCAGCAGTCTGGGGACAGGGGGCCTCCATGGCTACACCTTC.

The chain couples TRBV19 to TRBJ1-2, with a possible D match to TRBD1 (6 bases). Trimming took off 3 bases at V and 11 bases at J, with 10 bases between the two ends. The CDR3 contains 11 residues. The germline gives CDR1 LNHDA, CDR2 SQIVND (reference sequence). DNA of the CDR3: TGTGCCAGTAGTATGAACAGGGAGTACACCTTC. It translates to CASSMNREYTF.

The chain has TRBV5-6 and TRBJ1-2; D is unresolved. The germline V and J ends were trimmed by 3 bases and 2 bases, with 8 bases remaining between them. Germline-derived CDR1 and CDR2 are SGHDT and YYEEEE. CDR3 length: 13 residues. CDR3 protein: CASSSGKNYGYTF. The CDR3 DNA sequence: TGTGCCAGCAGCTCAGGAAAGAACTATGGCTACACCTTC.

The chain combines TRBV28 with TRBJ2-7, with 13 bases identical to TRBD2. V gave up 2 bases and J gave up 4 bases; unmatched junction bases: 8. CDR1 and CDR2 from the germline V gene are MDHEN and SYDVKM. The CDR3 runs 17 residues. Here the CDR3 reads CASSLRSRLAGGYEQYF. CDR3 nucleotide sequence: TGTGCCAGCAGTTTAAGAAGCAGACTAGCGGGAGGATACGAGCAGTACTTC. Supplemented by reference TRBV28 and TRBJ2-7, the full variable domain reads DVKVTQSSRYLVKRTGEKVFLECVQDMDHENMFWYRQDPGLGLRLIYFSYDVKMKEKGDIPEGYSVSREKKERFSLILESASTNQTSMYLCASSLRSRLAGGYEQYFGPGTRLTVT.

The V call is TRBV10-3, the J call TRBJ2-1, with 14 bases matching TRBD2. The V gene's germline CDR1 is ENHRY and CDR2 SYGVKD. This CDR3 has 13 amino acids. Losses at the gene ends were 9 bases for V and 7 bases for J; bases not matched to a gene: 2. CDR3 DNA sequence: TGTGCCATGGGACTAGCGGGAGAAAATGAGCAGTTCTTC. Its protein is CAMGLAGENEQFF.

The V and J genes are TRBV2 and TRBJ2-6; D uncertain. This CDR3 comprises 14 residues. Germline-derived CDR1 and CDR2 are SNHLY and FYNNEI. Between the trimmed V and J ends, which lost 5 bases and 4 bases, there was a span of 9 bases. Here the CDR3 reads CASSLRSGANVLTF. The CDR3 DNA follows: TGTGCCAGCAGTCTCAGGTCGGGGGCCAACGTCCTGACTTTC.

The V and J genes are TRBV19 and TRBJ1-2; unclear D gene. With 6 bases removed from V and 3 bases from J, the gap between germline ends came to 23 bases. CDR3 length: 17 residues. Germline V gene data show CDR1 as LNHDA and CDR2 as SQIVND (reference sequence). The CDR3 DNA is TGTGCCAGTAGCTATCCCGGCCCCCCGAGGGCGCACTATGGCTACACCTTC. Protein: CASSYPGPPRAHYGYTF.

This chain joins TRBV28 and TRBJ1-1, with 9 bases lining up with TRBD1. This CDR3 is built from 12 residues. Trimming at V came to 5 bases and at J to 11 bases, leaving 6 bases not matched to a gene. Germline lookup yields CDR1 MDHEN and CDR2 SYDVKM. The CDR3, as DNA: TGTGCCAGCAGTGGGGACAGGGTTGGGGCTTTCTTT. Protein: CASSGDRVGAFF.

The CDR3 DNA follows: TGTGCCAGCAGCCCCAAGTTGGTGGTGGCCTCCTATAATTCACCCCTCCACTTT. This translates into CASSPKLVVASYNSPLHF. J is TRBJ1-6 and V is TRBV4-2, with D unresolved. The CDR3 consists of 18 residues. Trimming removed 4 bases at V and 0 bases at J, with 16 bases between. CDR1 is LGHNA and CDR2 is YNFKEQ in the germline V gene.

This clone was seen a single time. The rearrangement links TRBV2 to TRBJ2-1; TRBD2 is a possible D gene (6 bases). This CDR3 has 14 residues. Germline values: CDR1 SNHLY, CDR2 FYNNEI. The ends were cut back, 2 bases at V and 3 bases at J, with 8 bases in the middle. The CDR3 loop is CASSERDFYNEQFF. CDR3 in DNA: TGTGCCAGCAGTGAAAGGGACTTCTACAATGAGCAGTTCTTC.

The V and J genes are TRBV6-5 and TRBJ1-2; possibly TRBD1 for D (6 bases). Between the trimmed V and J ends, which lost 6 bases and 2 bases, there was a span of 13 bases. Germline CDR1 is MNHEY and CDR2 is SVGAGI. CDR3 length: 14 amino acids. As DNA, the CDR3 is TGTGCCAGCAGGCCTACCGGACAGAACTATGGCTACACCTTC. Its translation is CASRPTGQNYGYTF.

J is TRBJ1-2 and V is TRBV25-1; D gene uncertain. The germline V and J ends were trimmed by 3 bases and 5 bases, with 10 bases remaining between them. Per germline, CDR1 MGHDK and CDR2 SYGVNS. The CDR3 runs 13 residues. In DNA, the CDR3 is TGTGCCAGCAGTGAGGTTCACGGGTATGGCTACACCTTC. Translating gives CASSEVHGYGYTF.

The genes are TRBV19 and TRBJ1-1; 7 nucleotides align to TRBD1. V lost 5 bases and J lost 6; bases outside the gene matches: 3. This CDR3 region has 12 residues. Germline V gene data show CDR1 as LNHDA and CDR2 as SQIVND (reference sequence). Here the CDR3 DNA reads TGTGCCAGTAGTGCCCAGGGGGCTGAAGCTTTCTTT. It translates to CASSAQGAEAFF.

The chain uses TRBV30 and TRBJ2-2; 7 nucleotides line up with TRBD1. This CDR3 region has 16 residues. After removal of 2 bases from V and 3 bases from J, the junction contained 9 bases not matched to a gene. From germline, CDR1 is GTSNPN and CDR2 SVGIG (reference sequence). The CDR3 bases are TGTGCCTGGAGTTATACCAAAACAGGGGACACCGGGGAGCTGTTTTTT. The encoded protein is CAWSYTKTGDTGELFF.